Below, 8 T cell receptor beta chains from the same sample are listed, as sequenced in a study of cytomegalovirus exposure and HLA in healthy donors. Profiling relied on immunoSEQ multiplex PCR, and the TCRdb table lists in-frame clones only, not all of them. The sample holds fewer than 200,000 clones, around nine tenths seen once. Specimen: PBMCs. The receptor source for this set is a man aged 25-45 years in good health and CMV-seropositive.

The chain employs TRBV5-6 and TRBJ2-7, with D maybe TRBD1 (5 bases). CDR3 length: 15 residues. Per the germline V gene, CDR1 is SGHDT and CDR2 is YYEEEE. Trimming shortened V by 4 bases and J by 3 bases, and 17 bases separated the two germline ends. CDR3 in DNA: TGTGCCAGCAGCGAGGTCAGGGATTCATACTACGAGCAGTACTTC. This gives the protein CASSEVRDSYYEQYF.

This chain uses TRBV27 with TRBJ2-1; D might be TRBD2 (5 bases). The CDR3 covers 15 residues. V lost 4 bases and J lost 7, with 17 bases in between. Germline CDR1 and CDR2: MNHEY and SMNVEV (reference sequence). The CDR3 sequence is CASSWRTLISNEQFF. CDR3 sequence (DNA): TGTGCCAGCAGTTGGAGGACCCTCATCTCTAATGAGCAGTTCTTC.

The count of this clone is one. The chain couples TRBV7-9 to TRBJ2-1; D is perhaps TRBD1 or TRBD2 (5 bases each). The CDR3 contains 17 residues. Deletions cut 1 base from V and 4 bases from J, with 17 bases between. CDR1 and CDR2 from the germline V gene are SEHNR and FQNEAQ (reference sequence). The CDR3 loop is CASSLGGPPGKYNEQFF. CDR3 nucleotides: TGTGCCAGCAGCTTAGGGGGACCTCCGGGAAAATACAATGAGCAGTTCTTC.

The chain has TRBV9 and TRBJ2-7; tentatively, D is TRBD1 (6 bases). V shed 0 bases and J shed 4 bases, with 14 bases lying between them. Germline V CDR1 and CDR2: SGDLS, YYNGEE. This CDR3 contains 15 residues. The CDR3, as DNA: TGTGCCAGCAGCGTAGGGGCAGGGGCTAGATACGAGCAGTACTTC. Its translation: CASSVGAGARYEQYF.

This sequence joins TRBV6-1 and TRBJ1-5, with D maybe TRBD1 (5 bases). Looked up from germline, CDR1 is MNHNS and CDR2 is SASEGT. The CDR3 contains 15 residues. V lost 2 bases and J 3 bases, leaving 11 bases between the germline ends. The CDR3 sequence is CASSEQGTFNQPQHF. CDR3 sequence (DNA): TGTGCCAGCAGTGAACAAGGGACTTTCAATCAGCCCCAGCATTTT.

The chain joins TRBV6-1 to TRBJ1-1; no definite D call. The germline V and J ends were trimmed by 5 bases and 1 base, with 11 bases remaining between them. CDR1 and CDR2 from the germline V gene are MNHNS and SASEGT. The CDR3 has 14 residues. The CDR3, as DNA: TGTGCCAGCAGTTCTTTTGGCCCGAACACTGAAGCTTTCTTT. Translated: CASSSFGPNTEAFF.

The chain joins TRBV6-1 to TRBJ1-1; D remains ambiguous. Germline values: CDR1 MNHNS, CDR2 SASEGT. V was trimmed by 10 bases and J by 10 bases, leaving 13 bases between them. This CDR3 is 10 amino acids long. The CDR3 DNA follows: TGTGCCATCGCACAACCACCAGCTTTCTTT. This translates into CAIAQPPAFF.

V gene TRBV30 combines with J gene TRBJ2-7, with D unclear. Germline V gene lookup returns CDR1 GTSNPN and CDR2 SVGIG (reference sequence). The CDR3 contains 12 residues. Trimming removed 0 bases at V and 2 bases at J, with 5 bases between. The CDR3 here is CAWSVTAYEQYF. Here the CDR3 DNA reads TGTGCCTGGAGTGTAACAGCCTACGAGCAGTACTTC.